This T cell receptor beta chain was observed in a study of human T cells and chemical hapten exposure. This clonotype has more than one count but fewer than ten. The CDR3 runs to 16 residues. J lost 4 bases, V lost 6 bases, and 11 bases had no gene match. Germline CDR1 MDHEN, CDR2 SYDVKM. TCRdb fed the RACE reads into MiXCR, producing one record per CDR3 protein. The table records about 360,000 distinct CDR3 sequences, around 7% of them present only once. Time point indicated: patch test 1, 2 weeks after DPC sensitization. As to treatment: therapeutic diphenylcyclopropenone sensitization with weekly scalp DPC.

Sequencing used whole blood, obtained in connection with sensitization to the hapten diphenylcyclopropenone (DPC). The genes are TRBV28 and TRBJ2-1; 8 bases match TRBD1. The sequence was collected from a young woman with alopecia areata. Some clones in this sample may be carry-over from other donors' samples. CDR3 bases: TGTGCCAGCAGCCCATCGGGACAGGATAGGTACAATGAGCAGTTCTTC. The encoded protein is CASSPSGQDRYNEQFF. Supplemented by reference TRBV28 and TRBJ2-1, the full variable domain reads DVKVTQSSRYLVKRTGEKVFLECVQDMDHENMFWYRQDPGLGLRLIYFSYDVKMKEKGDIPEGYSVSREKKERFSLILESASTNQTSMYLCASSPSGQDRYNEQFFGPGTRLTVL.